This passage covers 30 T cell receptor beta chains from one sample sequenced in a study of identical twins. In TCRdb, the 5' RACE reads were re-called with MiXCR into one record per CDR3 protein. This sample carries about 520,000 distinct CDR3 sequences, roughly a fifth of them seen once, and the ten largest clones take about 0.91%. These data were likewise used in another study, on T cells expressing NK-cell markers.

Input material: CD4+ T cells sorted from blood. These receptors all stem from a woman in her late teens or twenties in good health.

At least ten counts were recorded for this clonotype. The V and J genes are TRBV7-2 and TRBJ2-7; D is undetermined. The CDR3 is 12 amino acids. Trimming took off 5 bases at V and 6 bases at J, with 11 bases between the two ends. Germline V CDR1 and CDR2: SGHTA, FQGNSA. The CDR3 bases are TGTGCCAGCAGCCCTTCTAAGGCCGAGCAGTACTTC. As protein: CASSPSKAEQYF.

This clonotype turned up a few times. V usage is TRBV3-1 and J usage is TRBJ2-4; D might be TRBD1 (6 bases). This CDR3 is 17 amino acids long. Germline V gene sequence: CDR1 LGHDT, CDR2 YNNKEL (reference sequence). V dropped 0 bases and J dropped 0 bases, with 12 bases sitting between them. The CDR3 DNA is TGTGCCAGCAGCCAAGATGGACAGACGATAGCCAAAAACATTCAGTACTTC. As protein: CASSQDGQTIAKNIQYF.

This clonotype was seen a handful of times. The chain is built from TRBV30 and TRBJ2-3, with a possible D match to TRBD1 (5 bases). Trimming pared 1 base from V and 0 bases from J, leaving 14 bases between. CDR1 and CDR2 from the germline V gene are GTSNPN and SVGIG (reference sequence). CDR3 length: 16 residues. The CDR3 nucleotides read TGTGCCTGGAGTGGGGGCTGGGCGGCTAGCACAGATACGCAGTATTTT. Translation gives CAWSGGWAASTDTQYF.

The chain carries TRBV5-5 and TRBJ2-7; D may correspond to TRBD1 or TRBD2 (5 bases each). The CDR3 loop spans 15 amino acids. Germline values: CDR1 SGHKS, CDR2 YYEKEE (reference sequence). Trimming removed 4 bases from V and 0 bases from J, with 14 bases in between. CDR3 sequence reads: CASSLGPKISYEQYF. CDR3 bases: TGTGCCAGCAGCCTGGGACCGAAGATCTCCTACGAGCAGTACTTC.

This clonotype came up a few times. The CDR3 here is CASSYEGGDEKLFF. Here the CDR3 DNA reads TGTGCCAGCAGTTACGAGGGGGGAGATGAAAAACTGTTTTTT. The chain links TRBV6-5 to TRBJ1-4; D may be TRBD1 (6 bases). The germline V gene encodes CDR1 MNHEY and CDR2 SVGAGI. Trimming took 2 bases from V and 6 from J, leaving 10 bases between them. This CDR3 spans 14 amino acids.

In its sample, this clonotype was seen many times. The V gene is TRBV2, the J gene TRBJ1-2, with D possibly TRBD1 on 6 matching bases. CDR1 and CDR2 (germline): SNHLY, FYNNEI. V was clipped by 4 bases and J by 6 bases, with 9 bases between them. The CDR3 length is 12 residues. CDR3 residues: CASSVQGNGYTF. Written as DNA, the CDR3 is TGTGCCAGCAGTGTACAGGGAAATGGCTACACCTTC.

V gene TRBV9 combines with J gene TRBJ1-4, with D unresolved. Trimming removed 3 bases from V and 8 bases from J, with 23 bases in between. There are 17 residues in the CDR3. Germline V gene sequence: CDR1 SGDLS, CDR2 YYNGEE. For the CDR3, the DNA is TGTGCCAGCAGCGCGGGCATGAGTTCCGGGGTCGGGGAAAAACTGTTTTTT. Residues: CASSAGMSSGVGEKLFF.

V gene TRBV3-1 combines with J gene TRBJ2-1; D may be TRBD1 or TRBD2 (5 bases each). The CDR3 runs 16 residues. Germline V CDR1 and CDR2: LGHDT, YNNKEL (reference sequence). The V end was cut by 5 bases, the J end by 0 bases, with 14 bases between. The CDR3, as DNA: TGTGCCAGCAGCACCCGGGGACCGAGCTCCTACAATGAGCAGTTCTTC. It codes for CASSTRGPSSYNEQFF.

This clonotype was counted a few times. The chain is built from TRBV5-1 and TRBJ2-7, with D possibly being TRBD1 or TRBD2 (5 bases each). Germline CDR1 and CDR2: SGHRS and YFSETQ. There are 14 residues in the CDR3. Trimming took off 0 bases at V and 1 base at J, with 8 bases between the two ends. CDR3 amino acids: CASSLVEGSYEQYF. For the CDR3, the DNA is TGCGCCAGCAGCTTGGTAGAGGGGTCCTACGAGCAGTACTTC.

This clonotype has more than one count but fewer than ten. The chain employs TRBV20-1 and TRBJ1-5; D remains ambiguous. Germline V gives CDR1 DFQATT, CDR2 SNEGSKA (reference sequence). Trimming stripped 3 bases from V and 6 bases from J, with 12 bases between. The CDR3 covers 13 residues. CDR3 sequence (DNA): TGCAGTGCTAGCGGGCAGTCCCGTCAGCCCCAGCATTTT. Translation gives CSASGQSRQPQHF.

Only a few counts were recorded for this clonotype. The J gene is TRBJ2-5, the V gene TRBV29-1, with unresolved D. Germline lookup yields CDR1 SQVTM and CDR2 ANQGSEA. The CDR3 spans 14 residues. Trimming pared 6 bases from V and 5 bases from J, leaving 19 bases between. The CDR3 sequence: CSVITPEWGETQYF. Here the CDR3 DNA reads TGCAGCGTCATAACTCCGGAGTGGGGTGAGACCCAGTACTTC.

As for this clonotype: Mismatch with germline at one junction end may stem from a read error. The CDR3 loop reads CASSRTGVGETQYF. The CDR3 nucleotides read TGTGCTAGCAGCCGAACAGGGGTCGGGGAGACCCAGTACTTC. The gene calls are TRBV7-7 and TRBJ2-5; TRBD1 matches at 7 bases. This CDR3 is built from 14 residues. In germline, CDR1 is SSHAT, CDR2 FNYEAQ (reference sequence).

The rearrangement joins TRBV20-1 to TRBJ2-3, with 8 nucleotides matching TRBD2. The V gene end was trimmed by 0 bases and the J gene end by 3 bases; junction bases not matched to a gene: 8. Per the germline V gene, CDR1 is DFQATT and CDR2 is SNEGSKA (reference sequence). This CDR3 comprises 16 residues. This CDR3 is CSARDLGTRVTDTQYF. In nucleotides, the CDR3 is TGCAGTGCTAGAGATCTTGGGACTAGAGTTACAGATACGCAGTATTTT.

J is TRBJ2-5 and V is TRBV12-3 or TRBV12-4, with 8 bases identical to TRBD1. The CDR3 length is 16 residues. With V trimmed by 5 bases and J by 2 bases, 10 bases remained unmatched. Here the CDR3 reads CASSIGQGRRQETQYF. DNA of the CDR3: TGTGCCAGCAGTATCGGACAGGGAAGGAGACAAGAGACCCAGTACTTC.

This clonotype was recorded a few times. This chain uses TRBV29-1 with TRBJ1-1; D call uncertain. This CDR3 is 11 amino acids long. Germline V CDR1 and CDR2: SQVTM, ANQGSEA. With 7 bases removed from V and 6 bases from J, the gap between germline ends came to 12 bases. CDR3 residues: CSATTSPEAFF. The CDR3 region has the DNA TGCAGCGCTACGACGTCCCCTGAAGCTTTCTTT.

This chain links TRBV10-3 with TRBJ2-1; 7 positions match TRBD2. This CDR3 comprises 15 residues. Per the germline V gene, CDR1 is ENHRY and CDR2 is SYGVKD. Trimming cost V 0 bases and J 4 bases; bases outside gene matches: 3. The CDR3 spells CAISESASGYNEQFF. Written as DNA, the CDR3 is TGTGCCATCAGTGAGTCGGCTAGCGGATACAATGAGCAGTTCTTC.

This clonotype has more than one count but fewer than ten. The CDR3 DNA sequence: TGCAGTGCTAGAGATGGGACAGGGCACGGCTACACCTTC. Protein sequence: CSARDGTGHGYTF. The chain has TRBV20-1 and TRBJ1-2, with TRBD1 matching over 9 bases. The ends lost 0 bases at V and 8 bases at J; junction bases unmatched: 4. Looked up from germline, CDR1 is DFQATT and CDR2 is SNEGSKA (reference sequence). The CDR3 has 13 amino acids.

The V call is TRBV25-1, the J call TRBJ2-7; the D is unclear. Germline V gives CDR1 MGHDK, CDR2 SYGVNS. V lost 1 base and J lost 5, with 9 bases in between. The CDR3 spans 13 residues. CDR3 sequence (DNA): TGTGCCAGCAGTGAATTTGTGGGCGACGAGCAGTACTTC. As protein: CASSEFVGDEQYF.

This clonotype was seen only a few times. The chain joins TRBV4-3 to TRBJ2-7; 9 bases are a match to TRBD1. The CDR3 spans 16 residues. The ends lost 4 bases at V and 4 bases at J; junction bases unmatched: 11. Germline CDR1 is LGHNA and CDR2 is YSLEER. CDR3 bases: TGCGCCAGCAGCCCCGACGGCGGACAGGGGACGTACGAGCAGTACTTC. Encoded protein: CASSPDGGQGTYEQYF.

A note on this clonotype: A much larger clone sits a single nucleotide away, making a read error possible. The chain has TRBV6-5 and TRBJ2-1; TRBD2 matches 7 bases. The CDR3 runs to 12 residues. Germline assignment: CDR1 MNHEY and CDR2 SVGAGI. Trimming took 5 bases from V and 12 from J; bases not matched to a gene: 7. DNA of the CDR3: TGTGCCAGCAGTCCTCGGGGGGTCGGGCAGTTCTTC. It is translated as CASSPRGVGQFF.

A few counts support this clonotype. This rearrangement joins TRBV29-1 to TRBJ2-7; D gene uncertain. The CDR3 totals 14 residues. Deletions cut 1 base from V and 0 bases from J, with 10 bases between. Germline loops: CDR1 SQVTM, CDR2 ANQGSEA. CDR3 loop: CSVEGLTGSYEQYF. Written as DNA, the CDR3 is TGCAGCGTTGAAGGTCTTACGGGCTCCTACGAGCAGTACTTC.

This clonotype showed up just a few times. The chain is built from TRBV29-1 and TRBJ1-1; possibly TRBD1 for D (6 bases). This CDR3 is 13 amino acids long. Germline V gene lookup returns CDR1 SQVTM and CDR2 ANQGSEA. Trimming shortened V by 7 bases and J by 0 bases, and 12 bases separated the two germline ends. In nucleotides, the CDR3 is TGCAGCGGGTCAGGGGCGCTGAACACTGAAGCTTTCTTT. Protein product: CSGSGALNTEAFF.

In its sample, this clonotype was seen a few times. The chain uses TRBV20-1 and TRBJ2-7, with 8 bases lining up with TRBD2. The CDR3 length is 16 residues. Germline assignment: CDR1 DFQATT and CDR2 SNEGSKA (reference sequence). J was trimmed by 0 bases and V by 3 bases; bases with no gene match: 10. CDR3 nucleotide sequence: TGCAGTGCTAGGGGTACAGCGGGAGCGTCCTCCTACGAGCAGTACTTC. Protein sequence: CSARGTAGASSYEQYF.

This clonotype was counted at least ten times. V and J are TRBV6-1 and TRBJ1-5; D ambiguous. Trimming left V 6 bases short and J 4 bases short, with 10 bases between. CDR3 length equals 13 residues. CDR1 MNHNS and CDR2 SASEGT come from the germline V gene. In DNA, the CDR3 is TGTGCCAGCAGCCCGGGTCGTAATCAGCCCCAGCATTTT. Protein product: CASSPGRNQPQHF.

The gene calls are TRBV6-1 and TRBJ2-1; TRBD1 is a possible D gene (6 bases). V shed 6 bases and J shed 4 bases, with 19 bases lying between them. Germline V gene lookup returns CDR1 MNHNS and CDR2 SASEGT. The CDR3 covers 16 residues. CDR3 amino acids: CASRDSSPQQYNEQFF. The CDR3 region has the DNA TGTGCCAGCAGGGACAGTTCGCCTCAACAGTACAATGAGCAGTTCTTC.

A few counts support this clonotype. The V call is TRBV6-5, the J call TRBJ1-6; D remains ambiguous. Germline lookup yields CDR1 MNHEY and CDR2 SVGAGI. This CDR3 spans 14 amino acids. Trimming took 3 bases from V and 10 from J, leaving 13 bases between them. The CDR3 loop is CASSYGQSGSPLHF. The CDR3 nucleotides read TGTGCCAGCAGTTATGGCCAAAGTGGGTCACCCCTCCACTTT.

The chain has TRBV11-2 and TRBJ2-5; D gene unclear. V lost 4 bases to trimming and J lost 5 bases, with 11 bases between them. CDR1 is SGHAT, CDR2 FQNNGV, per germline. The CDR3 length is 13 residues. The CDR3 loop is CASSYRARETQYF. CDR3 nucleotide sequence: TGTGCCAGCAGCTATAGGGCACGGGAGACCCAGTACTTC.

This clonotype was found many times. The V call is TRBV12-3 or TRBV12-4, the J call TRBJ1-2; D might be TRBD1 (5 bases). The CDR3 runs to 14 residues. The germline V and J ends were trimmed by 1 base and 6 bases, with 12 bases remaining between them. The CDR3 DNA reads as TGTGCCAGCAGTTTAGGTAGGGGAGGTGATGGCTACACCTTC. Its protein product is CASSLGRGGDGYTF.

The chain couples TRBV12-5 to TRBJ2-3; possible D gene TRBD2, 5 bases. The CDR3 runs 15 residues. From germline, CDR1 is LGHNT and CDR2 FRNRAP. The ends were cut back, 1 base at V and 0 bases at J, with 8 bases in the middle. This CDR3 is CASGLGVASTDTQYF. Written as DNA, the CDR3 is TGTGCTAGTGGTTTGGGAGTAGCGAGCACAGATACGCAGTATTTT. Complete variable domain (other parts from reference TRBV12-5 and TRBJ2-3): DARVTQTPRHKVTEMGQEVTMRCQPILGHNTVFWYRQTMMQGLELLAYFRNRAPLDDSGMPKDRFSAEMPDATLATLKIQPSEPRDSAVYFCASGLGVASTDTQYFGPGTRLTVL.

CDR3 sequence: CATSDSGSHTGELFF. DNA for the CDR3: TGTGCCACCAGTGATTCGGGGTCGCACACCGGGGAGCTGTTTTTT. This chain uses TRBV24-1 with TRBJ2-2; weak D call: TRBD2 (5 bases). The CDR3 contains 15 residues. CDR1 is KGHDR and CDR2 is SFDVKD in the germline V gene. Trimming stripped 2 bases from V and 3 bases from J, with 9 bases between.